One and the same sample provided the 13 T cell receptor beta chains below, sequenced in a study of vaccination and CD4 T cells after COVID-19. These receptors lack a known antigen. Treatment given: approximately nine-day PBMC culture with coronavirus spike peptide pools or control peptides (ViraFEST assay). Oncomine TCR Beta short-read sequencing was applied to DNA from cultured CD4+ T cells. One entry per CDR3 protein, called by TCRdb with MiXCR from the PCR reads. The sample has roughly 28,000 distinct CDR3 sequences, around 50% seen once. Sequencing was performed on CD4+ T cells from blood, cultured in vitro, taken before SARS-CoV-2 vaccination. Receptors were obtained from a human donor who received a COVID-19 vaccine.

V and J are TRBV5-1 and TRBJ2-2; 10 nucleotides agree with TRBD1. Germline V gene sequence: CDR1 SGHRS, CDR2 YFSETQ. The junction had 3 bases not matched to a gene; V was cut back by 4 bases and J by 6 bases. The CDR3 is 14 amino acids. The CDR3 region has the DNA TGCGCCAGCAGCGTGGGGACAGGGGCCGGGGAGCTGTTTTTT. This sequence encodes CASSVGTGAGELFF. Using reference TRBV5-1 and TRBJ2-2 for the parts outside the CDR3, the full variable domain is KAGVTQTPRYLIKTRGQQVTLSCSPISGHRSVSWYQQTPGQGLQFLFEYFSETQRNKGNFPGRFSGRQFSNSRSEMNVSTLELGDSALYLCASSVGTGAGELFFGEGSRLTVL.

V and J are TRBV21-1 and TRBJ2-2; the table names TRBD1, a call not compared with the DNA. TRBV21-1 is recorded as a pseudogene. CDR3 length: 16 amino acids. This CDR3 reads CASSKWGALSSGELFF. The CDR3 DNA sequence: TGTGCCAGCAGCAAATGGGGGGCGCTTTCATCCGGGGAGCTGTTTTTT.

This chain links TRBV7-3 with TRBJ2-2; D uncertain. Deletions cut 2 bases from V and 4 bases from J, with 5 bases between. Germline CDR1 and CDR2: SGHTA and FQGTGA. The CDR3 runs 13 residues. The CDR3 loop reads CASSLDTTGELFF. The CDR3 DNA reads as TGTGCCAGCAGCTTAGATACCACCGGGGAGCTGTTTTTT.

The rearrangement joins TRBV6-1 to TRBJ2-7; 7 bases agree with TRBD1. V was clipped by 6 bases and J by 5 bases; unmatched bases: 4. The length of the CDR3 is 12 residues. Looked up from germline, CDR1 is MNHNS and CDR2 is SASEGT. As DNA, the CDR3 is TGTGCCAGCAGCGCCGACAGGGACGAGCAGTACTTC. Translating it yields CASSADRDEQYF.

The chain has TRBV5-1 and TRBJ2-7; unclear D gene. CDR3 length equals 15 residues. Germline V gene sequence: CDR1 SGHRS, CDR2 YFSETQ. Between the trimmed V and J ends, which lost 4 bases and 5 bases, there was a span of 19 bases. This CDR3 is CASSLGPLRGDEQYF. In nucleotides, the CDR3 is TGCGCCAGCAGCCTTGGGCCACTCCGTGGCGACGAGCAGTACTTC.

The gene calls are TRBV6-1 and TRBJ2-2; TRBD1 matches 11 bases. Looked up from germline, CDR1 is MNHNS and CDR2 is SASEGT. CDR3 length: 17 amino acids. V was pared by 6 bases and J by 1 base, with 7 bases of the junction left unmatched. CDR3 in DNA: TGTGCCAGCAGGCCGGTAGGGACAGGGGGGAACACCGGGGAGCTGTTTTTT. Amino acids: CASRPVGTGGNTGELFF.

In its sample, this clonotype was seen a few times. The chain recombines TRBV19 with TRBJ1-1; TRBD1 is a possible D gene (5 bases). CDR3 length: 15 amino acids. CDR1 is LNHDA and CDR2 is SQIVND in the germline V gene (reference sequence). Trimming shortened V by 0 bases and J by 8 bases, and 16 bases separated the two germline ends. The CDR3 DNA sequence: TGTGCCAGTAGTATAGATCTCACAGGCTTTTCAGAAGCTTTCTTT. Translated: CASSIDLTGFSEAFF. Looking up the rest from reference TRBV19 and TRBJ1-1 gives the full variable domain: DGGITQSPKYLFRKEGQNVTLSCEQNLNHDAMYWYRQDPGQGLRLIYYSQIVNDFQKGDIAEGYSVSREKKESFPLTVTSAQKNPTAFYLCASSIDLTGFSEAFFGQGTRLTVV.

CDR3 region: CASSSSGGAYEQYF. CDR3 bases: TGTGCCAGTAGTTCTAGCGGGGGGGCCTACGAGCAGTACTTC. The chain is built from TRBV19 and TRBJ2-7, with 12 bases identical to TRBD2. CDR1 is LNHDA and CDR2 is SQIVND in the germline V gene (reference sequence). The junction had 1 base not matched to a gene; V was cut back by 5 bases and J by 2 bases. This CDR3 contains 14 residues. Based on the CDR3 plus reference TRBV19 and TRBJ2-7, the full variable domain is DGGITQSPKYLFRKEGQNVTLSCEQNLNHDAMYWYRQDPGQGLRLIYYSQIVNDFQKGDIAEGYSVSREKKESFPLTVTSAQKNPTAFYLCASSSSGGAYEQYFGPGTRLTVT.

CDR3 bases: TGTGCCAGCAGTGTTCACAGGGGCCTGAACACTGAAGCTTTCTTT. It specifies CASSVHRGLNTEAFF. V is TRBV6-1 and J is TRBJ1-1, with 7 bases fitting TRBD1. Germline V CDR1 and CDR2: MNHNS, SASEGT. CDR3 size: 15 residues. J gave up 0 bases and V 4 bases, and 5 bases lay outside the gene matches.

This clonotype was seen a few times. The chain combines TRBV5-1 with TRBJ1-2; D is perhaps TRBD1 (5 bases). Germline V CDR1 and CDR2: SGHRS, YFSETQ. The CDR3 is 13 amino acids. The V and J ends lost 3 bases and 7 bases respectively, with 13 bases between them. The CDR3 protein is CASSSYGGIGYTF. Written as DNA, the CDR3 is TGCGCCAGCAGCTCCTACGGGGGGATTGGCTACACCTTC.

The chain recombines TRBV20-1 with TRBJ1-2, with D maybe TRBD1 (6 bases). The ends were cut back, 4 bases at V and 2 bases at J, with 11 bases in the middle. CDR1 and CDR2 (germline): DFQATT, SNEGSKA (reference sequence). The CDR3 is 13 residues long. The CDR3 DNA follows: TGCAGTGCTACTCAGGGGACCAACTATGGCTACACCTTC. Translating gives CSATQGTNYGYTF.

The chain recombines TRBV6-1 with TRBJ2-7; D is possibly TRBD2 (7 bases). In germline, CDR1 is MNHNS, CDR2 SASEGT. Trimming cost V 10 bases and J 0 bases, with 16 bases left between them. This CDR3 region has 14 residues. The CDR3 region has the DNA TGTGCCACCGGGGGGCGGGGTCCCTCCTACGAGCAGTACTTC. This codes for CATGGRGPSYEQYF.

The chain joins TRBV7-8 to TRBJ2-5, with D unclear. The germline CDR1 and CDR2 sequences are SGHVS and FQNEAQ. V lost 5 bases, J lost 0 bases, and 13 bases lay in between. This CDR3 has 15 amino acids. DNA of the CDR3: TGTGCCAGCAGCCCCCCCCGCGAGTACCAAGAGACCCAGTACTTC. It translates to CASSPPREYQETQYF.